The entry below describes one TCR beta chain. The data are from a study of blood T cell repertoires in COVID-19. Looking at the study overall: Sites across the United States, Italy and Spain contributed samples from acute and convalescent COVID-19. Nucleic acid was either cDNA or gDNA, and it came from T cells, B-cell-depleted T cells, or PBMCs.

With 1 base clipped from V and 1 base from J, the junction kept 4 bases outside the gene matches. Germline CDR1 SGDLS, CDR2 YYNGEE. This CDR3 contains 15 residues. Assay: immunoSEQ multiplex PCR; the TCRdb copy retains only in-frame clones and omits some. The sample holds around 150,000 clones, around 80% seen once. The origin of this receptor is a woman older than 75 with acute or convalescent COVID-19. Sequenced input: peripheral blood. The chain employs TRBV9 and TRBJ1-1; 7 bases line up with TRBD1. CDR3 amino acids: CASSVLGQSNTEAFF. The CDR3 region has the DNA TGTGCCAGCAGCGTATTGGGACAGTCGAACACTGAAGCTTTCTTT.